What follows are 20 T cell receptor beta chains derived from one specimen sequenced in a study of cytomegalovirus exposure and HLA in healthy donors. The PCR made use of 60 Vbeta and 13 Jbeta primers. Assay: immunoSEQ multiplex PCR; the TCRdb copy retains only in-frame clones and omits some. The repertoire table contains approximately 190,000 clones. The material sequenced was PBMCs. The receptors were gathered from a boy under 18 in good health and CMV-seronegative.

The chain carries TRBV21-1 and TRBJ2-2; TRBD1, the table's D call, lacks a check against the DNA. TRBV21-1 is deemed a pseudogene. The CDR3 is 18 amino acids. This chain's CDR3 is CASSFFRDTPCSTGELFF. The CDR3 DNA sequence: TGTGCCAGCAGTTTTTTCCGGGACACTCCTTGCAGCACCGGGGAGCTGTTTTTT.

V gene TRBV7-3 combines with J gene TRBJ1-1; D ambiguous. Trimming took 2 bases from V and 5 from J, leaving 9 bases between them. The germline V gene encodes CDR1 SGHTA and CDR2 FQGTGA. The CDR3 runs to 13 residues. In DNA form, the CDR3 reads TGTGCCAGCAGCTTAGTAATCGGGACTGAAGCTTTCTTT. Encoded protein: CASSLVIGTEAFF.

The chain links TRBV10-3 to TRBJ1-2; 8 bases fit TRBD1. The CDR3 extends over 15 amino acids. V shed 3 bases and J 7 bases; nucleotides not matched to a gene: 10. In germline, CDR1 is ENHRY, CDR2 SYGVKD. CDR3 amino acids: CAISEGAGGVGGYTF. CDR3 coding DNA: TGTGCCATCAGTGAAGGGGCAGGGGGCGTCGGTGGCTACACCTTC.

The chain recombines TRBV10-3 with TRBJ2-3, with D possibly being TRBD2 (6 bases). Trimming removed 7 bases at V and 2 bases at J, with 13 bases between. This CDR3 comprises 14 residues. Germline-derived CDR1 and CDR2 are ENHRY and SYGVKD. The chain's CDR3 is CAIIRASATDTQYF. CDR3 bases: TGTGCCATCATTAGGGCTAGCGCCACAGATACGCAGTATTTT.

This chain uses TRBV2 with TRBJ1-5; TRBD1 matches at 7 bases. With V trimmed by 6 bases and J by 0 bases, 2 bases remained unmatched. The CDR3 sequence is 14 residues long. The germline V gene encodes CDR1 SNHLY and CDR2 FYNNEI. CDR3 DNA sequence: TGTGCCAGCAGCGGACAGGCTAGCAATCAGCCCCAGCATTTT. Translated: CASSGQASNQPQHF.

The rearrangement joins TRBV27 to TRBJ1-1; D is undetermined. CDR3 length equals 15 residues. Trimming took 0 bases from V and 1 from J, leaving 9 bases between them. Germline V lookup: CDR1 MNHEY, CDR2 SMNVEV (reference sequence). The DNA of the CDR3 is TGTGCCAGCAGTTTATCAAGCTATACGAACACTGAAGCTTTCTTT. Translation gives CASSLSSYTNTEAFF.

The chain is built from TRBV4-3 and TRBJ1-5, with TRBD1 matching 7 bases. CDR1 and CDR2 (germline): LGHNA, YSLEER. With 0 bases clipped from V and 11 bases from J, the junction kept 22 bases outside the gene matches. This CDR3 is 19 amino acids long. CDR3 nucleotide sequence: TGCGCCAGCAGCCAAGATTCCCCCGCGACAGGGCCGGTCCTTTCGGCCCAGCATTTT. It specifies CASSQDSPATGPVLSAQHF.

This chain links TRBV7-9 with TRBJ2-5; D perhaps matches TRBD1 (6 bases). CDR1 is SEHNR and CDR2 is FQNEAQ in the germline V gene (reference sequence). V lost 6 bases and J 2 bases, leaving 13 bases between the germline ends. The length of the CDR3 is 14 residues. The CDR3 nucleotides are TGTGCCAGCAGAGTACAGGGTGGGCAAGAGACCCAGTACTTC. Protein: CASRVQGGQETQYF. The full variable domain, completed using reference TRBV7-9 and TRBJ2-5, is DTGVSQNPRHKITKRGQNVTFRCDPISEHNRLYWYRQTLGQGPEFLTYFQNEAQLEKSRLLSDRFSAERPKGSFSTLEIQRTEQGDSAMYLCASRVQGGQETQYFGPGTRLLVL.

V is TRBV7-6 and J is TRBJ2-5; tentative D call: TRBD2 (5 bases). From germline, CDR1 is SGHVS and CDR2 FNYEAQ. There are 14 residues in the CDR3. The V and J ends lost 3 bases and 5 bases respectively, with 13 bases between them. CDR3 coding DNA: TGTGCCAGCAGCTTCCATGGACTTAGGGAGACCCAGTACTTC. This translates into CASSFHGLRETQYF.

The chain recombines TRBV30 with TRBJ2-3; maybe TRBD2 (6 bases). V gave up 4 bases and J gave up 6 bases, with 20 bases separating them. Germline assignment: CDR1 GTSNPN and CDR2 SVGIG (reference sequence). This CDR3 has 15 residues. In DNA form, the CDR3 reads TGTGCCTGGACGTCGGGGGATGGGGCTACCGATACGCAGTATTTT. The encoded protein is CAWTSGDGATDTQYF.

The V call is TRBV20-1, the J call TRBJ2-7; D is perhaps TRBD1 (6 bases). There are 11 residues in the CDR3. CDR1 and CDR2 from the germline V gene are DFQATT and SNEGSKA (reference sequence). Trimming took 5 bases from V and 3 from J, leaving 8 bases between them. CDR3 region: CSALDSYEQYF. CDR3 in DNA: TGCAGTGCTCTGGACAGCTACGAGCAGTACTTC.

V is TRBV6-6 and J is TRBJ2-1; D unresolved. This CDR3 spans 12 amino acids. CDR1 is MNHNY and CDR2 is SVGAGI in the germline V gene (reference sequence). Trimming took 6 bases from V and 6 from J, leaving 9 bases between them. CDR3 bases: TGTGCCAGCAGCCACTCCCCCAATGAGCAGTTCTTC. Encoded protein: CASSHSPNEQFF.

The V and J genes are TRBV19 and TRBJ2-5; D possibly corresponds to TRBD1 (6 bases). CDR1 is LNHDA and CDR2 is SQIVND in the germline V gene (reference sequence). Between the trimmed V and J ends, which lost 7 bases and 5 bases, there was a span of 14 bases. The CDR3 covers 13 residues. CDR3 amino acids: CASKVQGAETQYF. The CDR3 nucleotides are TGTGCCAGTAAAGTACAGGGTGCGGAGACCCAGTACTTC. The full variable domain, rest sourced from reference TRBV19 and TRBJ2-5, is DGGITQSPKYLFRKEGQNVTLSCEQNLNHDAMYWYRQDPGQGLRLIYYSQIVNDFQKGDIAEGYSVSREKKESFPLTVTSAQKNPTAFYLCASKVQGAETQYFGPGTRLLVL.

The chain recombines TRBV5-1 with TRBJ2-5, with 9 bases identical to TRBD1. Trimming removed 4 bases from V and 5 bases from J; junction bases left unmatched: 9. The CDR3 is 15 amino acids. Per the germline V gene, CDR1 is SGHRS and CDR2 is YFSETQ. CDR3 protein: CASSRRTGEGETQYF. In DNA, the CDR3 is TGCGCCAGCAGCCGACGGACAGGGGAAGGTGAGACCCAGTACTTC. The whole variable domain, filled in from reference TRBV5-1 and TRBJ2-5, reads KAGVTQTPRYLIKTRGQQVTLSCSPISGHRSVSWYQQTPGQGLQFLFEYFSETQRNKGNFPGRFSGRQFSNSRSEMNVSTLELGDSALYLCASSRRTGEGETQYFGPGTRLLVL.

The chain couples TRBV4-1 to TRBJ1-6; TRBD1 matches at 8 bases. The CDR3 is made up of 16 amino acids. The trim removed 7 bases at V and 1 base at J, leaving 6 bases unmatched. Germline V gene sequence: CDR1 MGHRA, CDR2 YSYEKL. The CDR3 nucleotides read TGCGCCAGCAAGGTCGACAGGGGTTCCTATAATTCACCCCTCCACTTT. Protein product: CASKVDRGSYNSPLHF.

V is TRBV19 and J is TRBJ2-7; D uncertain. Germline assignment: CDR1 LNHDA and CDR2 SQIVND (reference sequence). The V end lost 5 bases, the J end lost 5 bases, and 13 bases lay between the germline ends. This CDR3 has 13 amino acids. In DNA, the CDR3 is TGTGCCAGTAGTCCCTTCCAGTTCAACGAGCAGTACTTC. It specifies CASSPFQFNEQYF.

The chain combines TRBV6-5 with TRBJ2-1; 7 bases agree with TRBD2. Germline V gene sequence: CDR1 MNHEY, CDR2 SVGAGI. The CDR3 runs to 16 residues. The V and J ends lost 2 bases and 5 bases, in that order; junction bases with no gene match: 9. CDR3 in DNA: TGTGCCAGCAGTTACGCCGCTAGCGGTCAACACAATGAGCAGTTCTTC. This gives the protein CASSYAASGQHNEQFF.

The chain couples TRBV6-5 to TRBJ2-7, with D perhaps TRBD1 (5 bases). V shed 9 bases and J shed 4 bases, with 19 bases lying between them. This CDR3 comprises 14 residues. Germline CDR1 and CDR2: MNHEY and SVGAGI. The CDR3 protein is CASAYQGIGYEQYF. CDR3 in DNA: TGTGCCAGTGCCTACCAGGGAATCGGGTACGAGCAGTACTTC.

The CDR3, as DNA: TGTGCCAGCTCAATCGGACAGGGGGCAGTTGGCTACACCTTC. This encodes CASSIGQGAVGYTF. The J gene is TRBJ1-2, the V gene TRBV18; 11 bases match TRBD1. Trimming removed 5 bases from V and 7 bases from J; junction bases left unmatched: 6. Germline values: CDR1 KGHSH, CDR2 LQKENI. CDR3 length: 14 amino acids.

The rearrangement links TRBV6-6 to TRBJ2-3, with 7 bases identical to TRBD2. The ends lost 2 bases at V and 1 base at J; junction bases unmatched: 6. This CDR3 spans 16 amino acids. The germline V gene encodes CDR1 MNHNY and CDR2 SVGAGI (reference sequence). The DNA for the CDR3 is TGTGCCAGCAGTTACACCCAGCGGGGAGGCACAGATACGCAGTATTTT. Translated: CASSYTQRGGTDTQYF.